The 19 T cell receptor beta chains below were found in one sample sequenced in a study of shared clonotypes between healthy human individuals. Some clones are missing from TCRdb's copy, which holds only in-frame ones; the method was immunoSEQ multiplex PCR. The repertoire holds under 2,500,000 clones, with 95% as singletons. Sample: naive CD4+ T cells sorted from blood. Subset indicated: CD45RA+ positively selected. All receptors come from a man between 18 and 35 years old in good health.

The CDR3 coding sequence is TGTGCCAGCAGATGGCGGGAGGGCCGCGAGCAGTACTTC. Encoded protein: CASRWREGREQYF. The rearrangement links TRBV6-5 to TRBJ2-7, with 9 bases aligning to TRBD2. J was trimmed by 6 bases and V by 6 bases; bases with no gene match: 6. Germline loops: CDR1 MNHEY, CDR2 SVGAGI. The CDR3 is made up of 13 amino acids.

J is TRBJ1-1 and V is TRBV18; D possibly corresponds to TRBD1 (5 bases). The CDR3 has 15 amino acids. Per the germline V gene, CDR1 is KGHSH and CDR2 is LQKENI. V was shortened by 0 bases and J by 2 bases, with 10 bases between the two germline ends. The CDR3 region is CASSPPFGGNTEAFF. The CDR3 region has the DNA TGTGCCAGCTCACCACCTTTTGGGGGTAACACTGAAGCTTTCTTT.

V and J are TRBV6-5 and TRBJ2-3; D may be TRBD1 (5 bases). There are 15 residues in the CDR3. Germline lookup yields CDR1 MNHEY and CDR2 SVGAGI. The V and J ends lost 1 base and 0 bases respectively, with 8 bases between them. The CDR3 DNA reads TGTGCCAGCAGTTACTGGCAGGGTAGCACAGATACGCAGTATTTT. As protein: CASSYWQGSTDTQYF.

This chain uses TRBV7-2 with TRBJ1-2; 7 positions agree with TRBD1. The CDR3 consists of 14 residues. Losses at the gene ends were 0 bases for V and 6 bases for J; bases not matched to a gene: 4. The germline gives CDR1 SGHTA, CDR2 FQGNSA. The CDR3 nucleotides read TGTGCCAGCAGCTTAGCTTTCAGGGGGAATGGCTACACCTTC. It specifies CASSLAFRGNGYTF.

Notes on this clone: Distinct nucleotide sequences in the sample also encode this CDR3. The CDR3 sequence: CASSPGTGVTDTQYF. Written as DNA, the CDR3 is TGTGCCAGCTCACCTGGGACAGGGGTTACAGATACGCAGTATTTT. The chain combines TRBV18 with TRBJ2-3; TRBD1 agrees at 10 bases. Germline V CDR1 and CDR2: KGHSH, LQKENI. This CDR3 region has 15 residues. V gave up 3 bases and J gave up 3 bases; unmatched junction bases: 3.

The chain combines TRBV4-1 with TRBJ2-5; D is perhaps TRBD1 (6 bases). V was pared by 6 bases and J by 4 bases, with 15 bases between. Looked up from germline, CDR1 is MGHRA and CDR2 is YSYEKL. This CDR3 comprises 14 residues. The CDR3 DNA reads TGCGCCAGCAGTCCCTCTCCAGGGGTAGAGACCCAGTACTTC. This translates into CASSPSPGVETQYF.

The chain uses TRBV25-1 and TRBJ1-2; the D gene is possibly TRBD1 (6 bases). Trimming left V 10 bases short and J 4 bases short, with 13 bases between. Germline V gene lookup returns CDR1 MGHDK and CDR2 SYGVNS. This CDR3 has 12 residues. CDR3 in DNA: TGTGCCAACTCAGGGGTACTCTATGGCTACACCTTC. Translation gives CANSGVLYGYTF.

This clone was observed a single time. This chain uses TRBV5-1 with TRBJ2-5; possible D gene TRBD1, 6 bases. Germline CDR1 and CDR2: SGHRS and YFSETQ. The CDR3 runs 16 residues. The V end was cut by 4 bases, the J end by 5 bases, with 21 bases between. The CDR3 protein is CASSQPGPQGTETQYF. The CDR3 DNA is TGCGCCAGCAGCCAACCCGGACCCCAGGGGACGGAGACCCAGTACTTC.

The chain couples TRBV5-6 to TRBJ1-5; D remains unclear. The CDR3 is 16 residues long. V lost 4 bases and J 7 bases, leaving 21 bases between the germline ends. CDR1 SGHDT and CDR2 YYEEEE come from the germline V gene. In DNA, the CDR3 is TGTGCCAGCAGCCCGCGGATGACCGCCCCCGACCAGCCCCAGCATTTT. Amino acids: CASSPRMTAPDQPQHF.

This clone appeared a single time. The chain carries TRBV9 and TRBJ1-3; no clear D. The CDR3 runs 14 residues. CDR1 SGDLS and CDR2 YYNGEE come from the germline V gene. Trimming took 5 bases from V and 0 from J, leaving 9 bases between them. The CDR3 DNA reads TGTGCCAGCAGTCCAGAGAACTCTGGAAACACCATATATTTT. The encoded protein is CASSPENSGNTIYF.

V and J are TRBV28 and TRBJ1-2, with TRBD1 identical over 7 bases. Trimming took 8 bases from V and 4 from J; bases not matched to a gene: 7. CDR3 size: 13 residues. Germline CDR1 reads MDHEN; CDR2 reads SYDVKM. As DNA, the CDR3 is TGTGCCAGCGAACGACAGGGCACCTATGGCTACACCTTC. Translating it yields CASERQGTYGYTF.

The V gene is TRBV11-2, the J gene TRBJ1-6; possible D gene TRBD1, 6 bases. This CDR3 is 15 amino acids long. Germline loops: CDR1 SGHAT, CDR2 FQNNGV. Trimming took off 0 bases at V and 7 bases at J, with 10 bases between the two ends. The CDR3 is CASSLDTGTNSPLHF. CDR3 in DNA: TGTGCCAGCAGCTTAGACACCGGGACAAATTCACCCCTCCACTTT.

The CDR3 is CAWSVLHEQFF. DNA of the CDR3: TGTGCCTGGAGTGTTCTCCATGAGCAGTTCTTC. The chain couples TRBV30 to TRBJ2-1, with D unclear. The V gene's germline CDR1 is GTSNPN and CDR2 SVGIG (reference sequence). V lost 0 bases and J lost 8, with 5 bases in between. CDR3 size: 11 residues.

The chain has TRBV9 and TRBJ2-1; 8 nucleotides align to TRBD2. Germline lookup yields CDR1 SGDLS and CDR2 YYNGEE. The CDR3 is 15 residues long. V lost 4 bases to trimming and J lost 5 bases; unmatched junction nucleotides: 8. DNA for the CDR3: TGTGCCAGCAGCTTTCGGGAGGGGCATAACAATGAGCAGTTCTTC. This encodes CASSFREGHNNEQFF.

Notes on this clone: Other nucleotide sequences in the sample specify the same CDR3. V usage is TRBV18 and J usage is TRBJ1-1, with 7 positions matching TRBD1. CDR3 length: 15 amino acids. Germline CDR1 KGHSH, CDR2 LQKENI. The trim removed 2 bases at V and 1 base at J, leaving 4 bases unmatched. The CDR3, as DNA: TGTGCCAGCTCACCATGGACAGGAAGGAACACTGAAGCTTTCTTT. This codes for CASSPWTGRNTEAFF.

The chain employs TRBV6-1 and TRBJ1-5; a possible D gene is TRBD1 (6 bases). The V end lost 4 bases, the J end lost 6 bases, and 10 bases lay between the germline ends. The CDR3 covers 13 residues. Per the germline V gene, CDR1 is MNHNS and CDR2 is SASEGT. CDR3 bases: TGTGCCAGCAGTGGGACAGATGTTCAGCCCCAGCATTTT. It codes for CASSGTDVQPQHF.

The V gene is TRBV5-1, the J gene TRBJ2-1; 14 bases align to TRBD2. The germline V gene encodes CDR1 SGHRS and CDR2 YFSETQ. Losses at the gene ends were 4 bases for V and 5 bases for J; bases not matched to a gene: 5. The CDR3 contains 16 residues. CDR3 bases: TGCGCCAGCAGCAAGGGACTAGCGGGGGACCACAATGAGCAGTTCTTC. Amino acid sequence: CASSKGLAGDHNEQFF.

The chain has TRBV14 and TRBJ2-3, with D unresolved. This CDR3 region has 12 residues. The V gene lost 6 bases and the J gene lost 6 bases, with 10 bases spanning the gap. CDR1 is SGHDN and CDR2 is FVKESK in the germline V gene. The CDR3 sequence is CASSYRRDTQYF. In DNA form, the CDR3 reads TGTGCCAGCAGTTACCGACGGGATACGCAGTATTTT.

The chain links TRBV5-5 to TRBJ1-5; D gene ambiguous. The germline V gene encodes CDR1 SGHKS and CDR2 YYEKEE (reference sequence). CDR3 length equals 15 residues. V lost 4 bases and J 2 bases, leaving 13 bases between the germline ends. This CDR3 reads CASSLSGLGNQPQHF. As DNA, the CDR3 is TGTGCCAGCAGCCTATCGGGGTTAGGCAATCAGCCCCAGCATTTT.